One and the same sample provided the 12 T cell receptor beta chains below, sequenced in a study of shared clonotypes between healthy human individuals. Using immunoSEQ multiplex PCR, the repertoire was profiled, and TCRdb retains in-frame clones only, with some absent. Of approximately 510,000 clones in the sample, 79% were seen once. Sequenced sample: PBMCs. The receptor set was obtained from a middle-aged woman in good health. Some clones in this sample may be carry-over from other donors' samples.

The V and J genes are TRBV11-2 and TRBJ2-1, with D unclear. The germline V and J ends were trimmed by 3 bases and 8 bases, with 17 bases remaining between them. Germline values: CDR1 SGHAT, CDR2 FQNNGV. The CDR3 loop spans 15 amino acids. In DNA, the CDR3 is TGTGCCAGCAGCTTTGCGTGGGCTCCAGGAGATGAGCAGTTCTTC. Protein: CASSFAWAPGDEQFF.

This sequence joins TRBV11-2 and TRBJ2-2, with 7 bases aligning to TRBD1. Germline CDR1 reads SGHAT; CDR2 reads FQNNGV. V was clipped by 2 bases and J by 5 bases; unmatched bases: 2. This CDR3 spans 14 amino acids. CDR3 region: CASSLRGQTGELFF. The DNA of the CDR3 is TGTGCCAGCAGCTTACGGGGACAGACCGGGGAGCTGTTTTTT. Complete variable domain (other parts from reference TRBV11-2 and TRBJ2-2): EAGVAQSPRYKIIEKRQSVAFWCNPISGHATLYWYQQILGQGPKLLIQFQNNGVVDDSQLPKDRFSAERLKGVDSTLKIQPAKLEDSAVYLCASSLRGQTGELFFGEGSRLTVL.

This clone was recorded only once. The chain employs TRBV30 and TRBJ2-7; 7 bases line up with TRBD2. The ends lost 0 bases at V and 7 bases at J; junction bases unmatched: 9. CDR1 and CDR2 from the germline V gene are GTSNPN and SVGIG (reference sequence). The CDR3 runs to 14 residues. As DNA, the CDR3 is TGTGCCTGGAGTGTAGGCGGGGGACCCCTGGAGCAGTACTTC. Translating gives CAWSVGGGPLEQYF.

CDR3 sequence reads: CASSEAGGPYEQFF. The CDR3 DNA reads TGTGCCAGCAGTGAAGCGGGAGGGCCGTATGAGCAGTTCTTC. The rearrangement links TRBV2 to TRBJ2-1; 7 nucleotides agree with TRBD2. The CDR3 totals 14 residues. V was pared by 0 bases and J by 8 bases, with 4 bases of the junction left unmatched. CDR1 SNHLY and CDR2 FYNNEI come from the germline V gene.

V gene TRBV28 combines with J gene TRBJ2-2, with TRBD1 identical over 8 bases. J gave up 7 bases and V 4 bases, and 11 bases lay outside the gene matches. CDR3 size: 16 residues. The germline V gene has CDR1 MDHEN and CDR2 SYDVKM. In nucleotides, the CDR3 is TGTGCCAGCAGTTCTCCTTTAGGACAGGGACACGGGGAGCTGTTTTTT. It codes for CASSSPLGQGHGELFF. The complete variable domain, with remaining parts taken from reference TRBV28 and TRBJ2-2, reads DVKVTQSSRYLVKRTGEKVFLECVQDMDHENMFWYRQDPGLGLRLIYFSYDVKMKEKGDIPEGYSVSREKKERFSLILESASTNQTSMYLCASSSPLGQGHGELFFGEGSRLTVL.

The chain carries TRBV23-1 and TRBJ2-3; the D is unclear. TRBV23-1 counts as an open reading frame of uncertain function. This CDR3 is built from 15 residues. V lost 2 bases and J 2 bases, leaving 11 bases between the germline ends. CDR3 amino acids: CASSQPRVFTDTQYF. The CDR3 coding sequence is TGCGCCAGCAGTCAACCAAGGGTGTTCACAGATACGCAGTATTTT.

V usage is TRBV7-9 and J usage is TRBJ2-1; 9 nucleotides line up with TRBD2. Germline values: CDR1 SEHNR, CDR2 FQNEAQ (reference sequence). V shed 0 bases and J 8 bases; nucleotides not matched to a gene: 14. The CDR3 is 18 residues long. The CDR3 nucleotides are TGTGCCAGCAGCTTAGCGTATATAGCGGGAGTCGGTGTCGATGAGCAGTTCTTC. Protein product: CASSLAYIAGVGVDEQFF.

The chain is built from TRBV7-9 and TRBJ2-1, with 14 positions matching TRBD2. Germline-derived CDR1 and CDR2 are SEHNR and FQNEAQ (reference sequence). The CDR3 is 15 amino acids. The junction had 6 bases not matched to a gene; V was cut back by 5 bases and J by 9 bases. The CDR3 DNA follows: TGTGCCAGCAGCCCGGGACTAGCGGGAGTAAGTGAGCAGTTCTTC. Amino acid sequence: CASSPGLAGVSEQFF.

This clone was found once. The chain couples TRBV4-2 to TRBJ2-1; D call uncertain. This CDR3 spans 15 amino acids. Trimming shortened V by 1 base and J by 4 bases, and 11 bases separated the two germline ends. In germline, CDR1 is LGHNA, CDR2 YNFKEQ. The CDR3 DNA follows: TGTGCCAGCAGCCAAGTGCCCCCGAGGTACAATGAGCAGTTCTTC. It translates to CASSQVPPRYNEQFF.

This chain links TRBV6-1 with TRBJ1-5; D not resolved. CDR3 size: 17 residues. CDR1 is MNHNS and CDR2 is SASEGT in the germline V gene. Trimming shortened V by 4 bases and J by 0 bases, and 16 bases separated the two germline ends. The chain's CDR3 is CASSGGRGTYSNQPQHF. The CDR3 DNA reads as TGTGCCAGCAGTGGAGGGCGCGGAACGTATAGCAATCAGCCCCAGCATTTT.

The gene calls are TRBV10-3 and TRBJ1-5; possibly TRBD1 for D (5 bases). The CDR3 is made up of 13 amino acids. Germline values: CDR1 ENHRY, CDR2 SYGVKD. Trimming took off 4 bases at V and 2 bases at J, with 6 bases between the two ends. The CDR3 nucleotides read TGTGCCATCAGTGGGGGGGGCAATCAGCCCCAGCATTTT. Its translation: CAISGGGNQPQHF.

This chain uses TRBV7-9 with TRBJ2-7; possible D gene TRBD2, 6 bases. V was trimmed by 4 bases and J by 4 bases, leaving 17 bases between them. Germline values: CDR1 SEHNR, CDR2 FQNEAQ (reference sequence). The CDR3 has 15 residues. CDR3 in amino acids: CASSSMGGGPYEQYF. As DNA, the CDR3 is TGTGCCAGCAGCTCCATGGGGGGAGGCCCTTACGAGCAGTACTTC.